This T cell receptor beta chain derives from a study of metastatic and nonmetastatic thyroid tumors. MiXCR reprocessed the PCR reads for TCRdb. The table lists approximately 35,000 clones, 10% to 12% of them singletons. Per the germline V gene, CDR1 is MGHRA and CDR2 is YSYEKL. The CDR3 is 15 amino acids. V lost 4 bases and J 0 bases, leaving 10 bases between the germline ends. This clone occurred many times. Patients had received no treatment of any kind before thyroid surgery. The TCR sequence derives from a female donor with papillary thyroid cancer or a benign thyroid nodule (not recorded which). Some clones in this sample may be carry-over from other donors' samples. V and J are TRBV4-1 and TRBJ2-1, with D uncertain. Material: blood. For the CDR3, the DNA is TGCGCCAGCAGCCCCGGGCTCAGCTCCTACAATGAGCAGTTCTTC. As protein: CASSPGLSSYNEQFF.